This T cell receptor beta chain derives from a study of cytomegalovirus exposure and HLA in healthy donors. General study results and limits: More than 150 TCR beta chains were listed as cytomegalovirus-associated. In most subjects, TCR beta sequences reportedly gave accurate predictions of HLA-A and HLA-B alleles.

Donors consisted of healthy bone marrow donors. The V and J ends lost 6 bases and 2 bases, in that order; junction bases with no gene match: 6. The CDR3 totals 15 residues. Germline values: CDR1 MGHRA, CDR2 YSYEKL. The PCR made use of 60 Vbeta and 13 Jbeta primers. The data were produced by immunoSEQ multiplex PCR, yet TCRdb's version contains in-frame clones alone and is incomplete. The sample has 200,000 to 250,000 clones, roughly 75% seen once. Points on this clone: Its antigen remains unidentified.

This chain connects TRBV4-1 to TRBJ2-4; 8 nucleotides align to TRBD1. The sequence was collected from a woman aged 25 to 39 in good health and CMV-seronegative. Material: PBMCs. The CDR3 bases are TGCGCCAGCAGTCGGGACAGGTTCCCCAAAAACATTCAGTACTTC. Amino acids: CASSRDRFPKNIQYF.